One and the same sample provided the 27 T cell receptor beta chains below, sequenced in a study of read filtering for tumor transcriptome and immune sequencing. From about 400 ng of RNA, a library with molecular barcoded alpha/delta and beta/gamma adaptors was made. TCRdb used MiXCR to reprocess the reads, holding one entry per CDR3 protein. The sample contains tens of thousands of distinct CDR3 sequences, about 19% of which appear only once. The specimen sequenced was a population of CD138-negative cells sorted from bone marrow. Source of these receptors: a donor aged 40 or over with multiple myeloma.

This clonotype was picked up a small number of times. The final CDR3 position lacks the conserved phenylalanine or tryptophan, pointing to a likely read error. V gene TRBV6-5 combines with J gene TRBJ1-1; no reliable D call. Germline V gene data show CDR1 as MNHEY and CDR2 as SVGAGI. The CDR3 covers 12 residues. This CDR3 reads CAGSYSGNEAFL. The CDR3 DNA follows: TGTGCCGGCAGTTACTCGGGGAACGAAGCTTTCCTT.

This clonotype was recorded at least ten times. The chain combines TRBV4-1 with TRBJ2-1, with 16 bases identical to TRBD2. J lost 8 bases, V lost 4 bases, and 2 bases had no gene match. The germline gives CDR1 MGHRA, CDR2 YSYEKL. The CDR3 covers 15 residues. DNA of the CDR3: TGCGCCAGCAGCCGGGGGACTAGCGGGGGGGATGAGCAGTTCTTC. Its protein product is CASSRGTSGGDEQFF.

In regard to this clonotype: Being one base from a much bigger clone, this may be a read error. The chain employs TRBV27 and TRBJ1-1, with 9 bases matching TRBD1. Germline values: CDR1 MNHEY, CDR2 SMNVEV (reference sequence). V shed 8 bases and J 2 bases; nucleotides not matched to a gene: 9. The CDR3 is made up of 15 amino acids. CDR3 in DNA: TGTGCCAGCGGTCAGACAGGGGGGAAAAACACTGAAGCTTTCTTT. It translates to CASGQTGGKNTEAFF.

This clonotype has ten or more counts. V gene TRBV20-1 combines with J gene TRBJ1-5, with 8 bases fitting TRBD1. The CDR3 runs to 13 residues. After removal of 3 bases from V and 4 bases from J, the junction contained 2 bases not matched to a gene. In germline, CDR1 is DFQATT, CDR2 SNEGSKA (reference sequence). CDR3 in amino acids: CSASNRGNQPQHF. In DNA form, the CDR3 reads TGCAGTGCTAGTAACAGGGGGAATCAGCCCCAGCATTTT.

This clonotype was detected only a few times. V usage is TRBV7-8 and J usage is TRBJ1-4; no clear D gene. CDR1 and CDR2 (germline): SGHVS, FQNEAQ. This CDR3 has 14 amino acids. V was trimmed by 5 bases and J by 6 bases, leaving 13 bases between them. The CDR3 region is CASSPLWEDEKLFF. As DNA, the CDR3 is TGTGCCAGCAGCCCCCTCTGGGAGGATGAAAAACTGTTTTTT.

There are many counts of this clonotype. V usage is TRBV6-5 and J usage is TRBJ2-5; unclear D gene. The CDR3 is 14 amino acids. Deletions cut 7 bases from V and 1 base from J, with 13 bases between. Germline CDR1 MNHEY, CDR2 SVGAGI. The CDR3 nucleotides are TGTGCCAGCAAGTCTTCGTGGGTCCAAGAGACCCAGTACTTC. It codes for CASKSSWVQETQYF.

As concerns this clonotype: A much larger clone differs by one base, so this may be a read error. The rearrangement joins TRBV3-1 to TRBJ2-7; D unclear. The germline CDR1 and CDR2 sequences are LGHDT and YNNKEL (reference sequence). There are 14 residues in the CDR3. Trimming left V 3 bases short and J 3 bases short, with 12 bases between. The CDR3 DNA reads as TGTGCCAGCAGCCAGGCCAGATCGAGCTACGAGCAGTACTTC. Encoded protein: CASSQARSSYEQYF.

This clonotype was recorded many times. The rearrangement links TRBV7-8 to TRBJ1-6; 7 bases fit TRBD1. The length of the CDR3 is 16 residues. The trim removed 5 bases at V and 0 bases at J, leaving 4 bases unmatched. Germline assignment: CDR1 SGHVS and CDR2 FQNEAQ. CDR3 DNA sequence: TGTGCCAGCAGCACAGGACAGGTCTCCTATAATTCACCCCTCCACTTT. This encodes CASSTGQVSYNSPLHF.

With respect to this clonotype: One base away lies a much larger clone, so this may be a sequencing read error. This chain connects TRBV4-1 to TRBJ2-1; TRBD1 agrees at 9 bases. Losses at the gene ends were 4 bases for V and 3 bases for J; bases not matched to a gene: 4. Germline CDR1 reads MGHRA; CDR2 reads YSYEKL. The CDR3 contains 15 residues. The CDR3 sequence is CASSLGQGNYNEQFF. The CDR3, as DNA: TGCGCCAGCAGCCTAGGACAGGGGAACTACAATGAGCAGTTCTTC.

This clonotype was picked up many times. The chain is built from TRBV11-1 and TRBJ2-2, with 8 bases identical to TRBD1. From germline, CDR1 is SGHAT and CDR2 FQDESV (reference sequence). The V gene end was trimmed by 5 bases and the J gene end by 4 bases; junction bases not matched to a gene: 6. The CDR3 length is 15 residues. The CDR3 loop is CASSAPGQATGELFF. The CDR3 DNA reads as TGTGCCAGCAGCGCACCGGGACAGGCCACCGGGGAGCTGTTTTTT.

Of note for this clonotype: A clone one base away is much larger, so this may be a read error. The rearrangement joins TRBV3-1 to TRBJ2-7, with D possibly being TRBD2 (5 bases). Germline V CDR1 and CDR2: LGHDT, YNNKEL (reference sequence). The CDR3 runs to 15 residues. CDR3 amino acids: CASSQERASSYVQYF. CDR3 in DNA: TGTGCCAGCAGCCAAGAGCGGGCTAGCTCCTACGTGCAGTACTTC.

The CDR3 region is CASSPPGRGHNEQFF. The CDR3 DNA reads as TGCGCCAGCAGCCCGCCGGGGAGGGGCCACAATGAGCAGTTCTTC. The chain employs TRBV5-1 and TRBJ2-1, with 7 bases fitting TRBD2. The CDR3 is made up of 15 amino acids. The trim removed 4 bases at V and 5 bases at J, leaving 9 bases unmatched. Germline loops: CDR1 SGHRS, CDR2 YFSETQ.

This clonotype was seen repeatedly, ten times or more. The chain uses TRBV20-1 and TRBJ2-7, with 7 bases identical to TRBD1. The CDR3 contains 14 residues. After removal of 5 bases from V and 2 bases from J, the junction contained 9 bases not matched to a gene. CDR1 and CDR2 from the germline V gene are DFQATT and SNEGSKA (reference sequence). The CDR3 protein is CSAPLRQGTYEQYF. Here the CDR3 DNA reads TGCAGTGCTCCCCTTCGACAGGGAACCTACGAGCAGTACTTC.

The chain is built from TRBV28 and TRBJ2-7; no reliable D call. Germline CDR1 is MDHEN and CDR2 is SYDVKM. V was pared by 2 bases and J by 5 bases, with 13 bases between. The CDR3 runs to 14 residues. The DNA for the CDR3 is TGTGCCAGCAGTTTAGGCTACGTAGTCAACGAGCAGTACTTC. Translating gives CASSLGYVVNEQYF.

About this clonotype itself: A single base separates this from a much larger clone, so it may be a read error. This chain connects TRBV5-1 to TRBJ2-5; weak D call: TRBD1 (5 bases). Per the germline V gene, CDR1 is SGHRS and CDR2 is YFSETQ. This CDR3 is 15 amino acids long. The CDR3 is CASGLDGRVQETQYF. The DNA of the CDR3 is TGCGCCAGCGGCTTGGACGGCAGGGTGCAAGAGACCCAGTACTTC.

This clonotype was recorded many times. The rearrangement uses TRBV5-1 and TRBJ1-1, with D hard to call. Trimming left V 4 bases short and J 7 bases short, with 14 bases between. Looked up from germline, CDR1 is SGHRS and CDR2 is YFSETQ. CDR3 size: 13 residues. DNA for the CDR3: TGCGCCAGCAGCGCACAAACGGGAGGTGAAGCTTTCTTT. Its translation: CASSAQTGGEAFF.

Comment on this clonotype: Given a much more abundant clone one base away, this may be a read error. In DNA form, the CDR3 reads TGTGTCAGCAGCCCGGGACAGGGAAGTGAAAAACTGTTTTTT. As protein: CVSSPGQGSEKLFF. The chain recombines TRBV7-9 with TRBJ1-4; TRBD1 aligns across 9 bases. The CDR3 is 14 residues long. Per the germline V gene, CDR1 is SEHNR and CDR2 is FQNEAQ (reference sequence). The variable domain in full, with the rest retrieved from reference TRBV7-9 and TRBJ1-4, is DTGVSQNPRHKITKRGQNVTFRCDPISEHNRLYWYRQTLGQGPEFLTYFQNEAQLEKSRLLSDRFSAERPKGSFSTLEIQRTEQGDSAMYLCVSSPGQGSEKLFFGSGTQLSVL.

This clonotype occurred many times. The chain recombines TRBV11-2 with TRBJ2-3; D gene ambiguous. Trimming took 1 base from V and 2 from J, leaving 7 bases between them. CDR3 length: 14 residues. From germline, CDR1 is SGHAT and CDR2 FQNNGV. CDR3 sequence (DNA): TGTGCCAGCAGCTTAGGTACAAACACAGATACGCAGTATTTT. This gives the protein CASSLGTNTDTQYF.

Comments on this clonotype: The junction differs from germline at one of its ends, possibly a read error. The V and J genes are TRBV4-2 and TRBJ1-1; D is undetermined. There are 10 residues in the CDR3. Germline CDR1 and CDR2: LGHNA and YNFKEQ. This CDR3 reads CAISGTQAFF. The CDR3 DNA reads TGTGCCATCAGTGGCACTCAAGCTTTCTTT.

This clonotype was observed many times. This chain uses TRBV24-1 with TRBJ2-1; no definite D call. The CDR3 totals 13 residues. CDR1 and CDR2 from the germline V gene are KGHDR and SFDVKD. The germline V and J ends were trimmed by 6 bases and 3 bases, with 8 bases remaining between them. CDR3 sequence: CATSSDNYNEQFF. DNA for the CDR3: TGTGCCACCAGTTCTGACAACTACAATGAGCAGTTCTTC.

This clonotype was detected ten times or more. V and J are TRBV29-1 and TRBJ2-5, with D hard to call. CDR3 length equals 12 residues. Trimming removed 3 bases at V and 4 bases at J, with 9 bases between. Per germline, CDR1 SQVTM and CDR2 ANQGSEA. The CDR3 loop reads CSVETGLETQYF. Written as DNA, the CDR3 is TGCAGCGTTGAGACGGGTTTAGAGACCCAGTACTTC.

Concerning this clonotype itself: A much bigger clone sits one base away, suggesting this may be a read error. No DNA is shown, since the ends of the CDR3 on it are uncertain; the CDR3 is the one TCRdb lists. The chain has TRBV4-1 and TRBJ1-2; TRBD1 was called by the table and not checked on the DNA. In germline, CDR1 is MGHRA, CDR2 YSYEKL. The CDR3 comprises 16 residues, both ends counted. CDR3 sequence: CASSPLVGQGNYGCTF.

This clonotype has a count of ten or more. This chain joins TRBV27 and TRBJ1-4; the D gene is possibly TRBD1 (6 bases). The CDR3 is 15 residues long. CDR1 is MNHEY, CDR2 SMNVEV, per germline (reference sequence). Trimming left V 6 bases short and J 14 bases short, with 25 bases between. The CDR3 loop reads CASRPGTKSDRTLFF. Written as DNA, the CDR3 is TGTGCCAGCAGACCTGGGACAAAATCGGATCGAACGCTGTTTTTT.

The table lists this clonotype with many counts. The rearrangement links TRBV15 to TRBJ2-3, with D perhaps TRBD2 (6 bases). Germline assignment: CDR1 LNHNV and CDR2 YYDKDF (reference sequence). V was trimmed by 0 bases and J by 4 bases, leaving 14 bases between them. The CDR3 runs to 16 residues. The CDR3 nucleotides are TGTGCCACCAGCAGAGATCTTCTTTCGGGGGCAGATACGCAGTATTTT. It translates to CATSRDLLSGADTQYF. Full variable domain (outside the CDR3, taken from reference TRBV15 and TRBJ2-3): DAMVIQNPRYQVTQFGKPVTLSCSQTLNHNVMYWYQQKSSQAPKLLFHYYDKDFNNEADTPDNFQSRRPNTSFCFLDIRSPGLGDTAMYLCATSRDLLSGADTQYFGPGTRLTVL.

As to this clonotype: One base away lies a much larger clone, so this may be a sequencing read error. The genes are TRBV15 and TRBJ1-1; D is possibly TRBD1 (5 bases). CDR3 length equals 13 residues. The germline V gene has CDR1 LNHNV and CDR2 YYDKDF (reference sequence). The V end lost 2 bases, the J end lost 8 bases, and 12 bases lay between the germline ends. The CDR3 region is CATSRNPQGEAFF. In DNA form, the CDR3 reads TGTGCCACCAGCAGAAATCCTCAGGGAGAAGCTTTCTTT.

The chain combines TRBV6-1 with TRBJ2-7; D is perhaps TRBD1 or TRBD2 (5 bases each). Germline CDR1 is MNHNS and CDR2 is SASEGT. V was trimmed by 4 bases and J by 3 bases, leaving 22 bases between them. The length of the CDR3 is 17 residues. DNA for the CDR3: TGTGCCAGCAGTGTCGAGGCCCCGGGACCGGAAAACTACGAGCAGTACTTC. Its translation is CASSVEAPGPENYEQYF.

In the case of this clonotype: A much larger clone differs by one base, so this may be a read error. CDR3 protein: CSARDLMRGNTEAFF. The CDR3 DNA reads TGCAGTGCTAGAGATCTGATGAGGGGGAACACTGAAGCTTTCTTT. The chain recombines TRBV20-1 with TRBJ1-1; TRBD1 is a possible D gene (5 bases). The CDR3 spans 15 residues. Germline assignment: CDR1 DFQATT and CDR2 SNEGSKA (reference sequence). Trimming pared 0 bases from V and 1 base from J, leaving 12 bases between.